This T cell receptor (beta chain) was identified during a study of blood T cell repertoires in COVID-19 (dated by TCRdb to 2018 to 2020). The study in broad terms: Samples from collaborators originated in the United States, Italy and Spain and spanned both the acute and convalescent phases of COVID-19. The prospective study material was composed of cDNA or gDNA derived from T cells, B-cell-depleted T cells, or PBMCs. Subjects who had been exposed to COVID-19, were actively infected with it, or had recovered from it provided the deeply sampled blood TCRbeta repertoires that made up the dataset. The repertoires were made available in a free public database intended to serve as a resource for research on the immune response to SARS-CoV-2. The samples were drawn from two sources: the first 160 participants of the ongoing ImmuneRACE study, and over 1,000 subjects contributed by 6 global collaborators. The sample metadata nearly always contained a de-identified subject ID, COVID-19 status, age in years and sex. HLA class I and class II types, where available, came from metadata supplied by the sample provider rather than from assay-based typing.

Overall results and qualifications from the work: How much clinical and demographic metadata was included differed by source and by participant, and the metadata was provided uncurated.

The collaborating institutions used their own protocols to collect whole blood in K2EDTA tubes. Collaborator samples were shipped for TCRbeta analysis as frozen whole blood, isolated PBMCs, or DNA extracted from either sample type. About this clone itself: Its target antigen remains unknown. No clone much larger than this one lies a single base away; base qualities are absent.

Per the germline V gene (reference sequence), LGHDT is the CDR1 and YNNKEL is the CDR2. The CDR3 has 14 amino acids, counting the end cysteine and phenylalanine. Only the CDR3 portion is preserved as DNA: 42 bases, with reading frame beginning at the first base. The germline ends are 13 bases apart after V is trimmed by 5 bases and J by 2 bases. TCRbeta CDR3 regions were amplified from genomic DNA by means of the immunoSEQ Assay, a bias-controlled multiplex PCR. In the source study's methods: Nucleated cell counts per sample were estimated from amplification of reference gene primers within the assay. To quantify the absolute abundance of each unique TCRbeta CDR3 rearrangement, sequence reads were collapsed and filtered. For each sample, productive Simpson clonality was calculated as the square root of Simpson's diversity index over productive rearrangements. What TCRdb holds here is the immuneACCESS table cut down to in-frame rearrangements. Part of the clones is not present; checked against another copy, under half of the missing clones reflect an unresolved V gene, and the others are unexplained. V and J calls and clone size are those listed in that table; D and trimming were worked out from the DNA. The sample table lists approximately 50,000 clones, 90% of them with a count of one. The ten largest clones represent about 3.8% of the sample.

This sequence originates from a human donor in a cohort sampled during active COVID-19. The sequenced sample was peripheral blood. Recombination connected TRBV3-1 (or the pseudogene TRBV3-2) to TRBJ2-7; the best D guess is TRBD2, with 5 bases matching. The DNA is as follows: TGTGCCAGCAGCATTAGCCGGGGAACCTACGAGCAGTACTTC. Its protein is CASSISRGTYEQYF.